This entry lists 32 T cell receptor beta chains sequenced from one sample in a study of blood T cell repertoires in COVID-19. Clones were read by immunoSEQ multiplex PCR, and TCRdb kept only the in-frame ones, dropping some. The data show 110,000 to 150,000 clones, around 80% seen once. The sample consisted of PBMCs or T cells enriched from blood (not recorded which). These receptors originate from a woman under 30 who had been exposed to COVID-19.

The CDR3 nucleotides are TGTGCCAGCTCACCAGGACAGGGAATAGAGACCCAGTACTTC. Translation: CASSPGQGIETQYF. This chain uses TRBV18 with TRBJ2-5; 8 bases fit TRBD1. V trimming: 2 bases; J trimming: 4 bases; junction bases outside the gene matches: 3. From germline, CDR1 is KGHSH and CDR2 LQKENI. There are 14 residues in the CDR3.

V gene TRBV7-9 combines with J gene TRBJ1-5, with D unresolved. Trimming stripped 1 base from V and 2 bases from J, with 12 bases between. The germline gives CDR1 SEHNR, CDR2 FQNEAQ (reference sequence). The CDR3 covers 16 residues. The CDR3 is CASSLGVGKRNQPQHF. CDR3 sequence (DNA): TGTGCCAGCAGCTTAGGGGTCGGGAAGCGCAATCAGCCCCAGCATTTT.

The chain recombines TRBV10-3 with TRBJ2-1; TRBD1 aligns across 10 bases. This CDR3 is built from 14 residues. V dropped 2 bases and J dropped 7; count of bases not matched to a gene: 2. Germline-derived CDR1 and CDR2 are ENHRY and SYGVKD. The CDR3 DNA sequence: TGTGCCATCAGTGAGCGGACAGGGGGGAATGAGCAGTTCTTC. Translating it yields CAISERTGGNEQFF.

V usage is TRBV24-1 and J usage is TRBJ1-1, with D possibly TRBD1 on 5 matching bases. V was pared by 9 bases and J by 1 base, with 14 bases between. CDR3 length: 14 amino acids. CDR1 is KGHDR, CDR2 SFDVKD, per germline. The CDR3 DNA reads TGTGCCACCCAGGGAAAGGCTGGGAACACTGAAGCTTTCTTT. It encodes CATQGKAGNTEAFF.

This clone was seen only a few times. This chain joins TRBV27 and TRBJ2-3; D is possibly TRBD2 (7 bases). The germline V gene encodes CDR1 MNHEY and CDR2 SMNVEV (reference sequence). CDR3 length equals 16 residues. Deletions cut 9 bases from V and 1 base from J, with 20 bases between. This CDR3 is CASSRWGEGGTDTQYF. CDR3 sequence (DNA): TGTGCCAGTTCCAGGTGGGGGGAGGGGGGCACAGATACGCAGTATTTT.

The chain couples TRBV13 to TRBJ2-1; D is uncertain. The CDR3 extends over 14 amino acids. Germline V lookup: CDR1 PRHDT, CDR2 FYEKMQ (reference sequence). The V end was cut by 0 bases, the J end by 3 bases, with 6 bases between. DNA of the CDR3: TGTGCCAGCAGCTTAGGGGGCTACTACAATGAGCAGTTCTTC. Residues: CASSLGGYYNEQFF.

V usage is TRBV27 and J usage is TRBJ2-5; D is possibly TRBD2 (5 bases). The V end lost 3 bases, the J end lost 4 bases, and 9 bases lay between the germline ends. CDR1 and CDR2 from the germline V gene are MNHEY and SMNVEV (reference sequence). This CDR3 is built from 13 residues. The CDR3 loop reads CASSLRVGETQYF. CDR3 in DNA: TGTGCCAGCAGTTTGAGGGTAGGAGAGACCCAGTACTTC.

This clone was observed a single time. The chain couples TRBV19 to TRBJ2-1, with 7 bases identical to TRBD2. J lost 6 bases, V lost 5 bases, and 10 bases had no gene match. The V gene's germline CDR1 is LNHDA and CDR2 SQIVND (reference sequence). CDR3 length: 15 amino acids. The CDR3 DNA follows: TGTGCCAGTAGTTTTTCGAGCGGGAACGGCAATGAGCAGTTCTTC. As protein: CASSFSSGNGNEQFF.

In DNA form, the CDR3 reads TGTGCCAGCAGCCAAGATACCCCGGACAGGAGCTCTGGAAACACCATATATTTT. Translation gives CASSQDTPDRSSGNTIYF. This chain joins TRBV4-2 and TRBJ1-3, with 7 positions matching TRBD1. Germline CDR1 reads LGHNA; CDR2 reads YNFKEQ. V trimming: 0 bases; J trimming: 0 bases; junction bases outside the gene matches: 8. The CDR3 runs 18 residues.

The chain carries TRBV28 and TRBJ1-5; D gene ambiguous. Germline V gene sequence: CDR1 MDHEN, CDR2 SYDVKM. The CDR3 is 19 residues long. Between the trimmed V and J ends, which lost 2 bases and 3 bases, there was a span of 23 bases. Written as DNA, the CDR3 is TGTGCCAGCAGTTTAGGTGAGTTTTACCGCCGGGTCGCCAATCAGCCCCAGCATTTT. Translated, it gives CASSLGEFYRRVANQPQHF.

The gene calls are TRBV15 and TRBJ2-7; 8 bases map to TRBD2. Germline CDR1 LNHNV, CDR2 YYDKDF (reference sequence). The CDR3 has 16 residues. J gave up 0 bases and V 3 bases, and 7 bases lay outside the gene matches. The CDR3 DNA follows: TGTGCCACCAGCAGGGCCACGGGAGGGGGCTCCTACGAGCAGTACTTC. Encoded protein: CATSRATGGGSYEQYF.

This chain links TRBV5-6 with TRBJ1-2, with D hard to call. This CDR3 spans 13 amino acids. Trimming removed 4 bases at V and 3 bases at J, with 10 bases between. Germline V gene sequence: CDR1 SGHDT, CDR2 YYEEEE. CDR3 sequence: CASSTTEDYGYTF. The DNA of the CDR3 is TGTGCCAGCAGCACCACCGAGGACTATGGCTACACCTTC.

The CDR3 DNA reads TGTGCCAGCAGCTTAGCTGGCAGATCCTACGAGCAGTACTTC. Amino acid sequence: CASSLAGRSYEQYF. The rearrangement uses TRBV7-2 and TRBJ2-7, with no clear D. The CDR3 is 14 residues long. V was cut by 0 bases and J by 1 base, with 7 bases left in between. CDR1 is SGHTA, CDR2 FQGNSA, per germline.

The J gene is TRBJ2-5, the V gene TRBV18, with D possibly matching TRBD2 (6 bases). From germline, CDR1 is KGHSH and CDR2 LQKENI. V was clipped by 4 bases and J by 2 bases, with 14 bases between them. The CDR3 contains 15 residues. The CDR3 DNA sequence: TGTGCCAGCTCACGAGGGCCGGGGGAGCAAGAGACCCAGTACTTC. Protein: CASSRGPGEQETQYF.

The DNA of the CDR3 is TGTGCCAGCCAATCAGCAGGGTTTGGTGAAAAACTGTTTTTT. The encoded protein is CASQSAGFGEKLFF. This chain connects TRBV28 to TRBJ1-4, with TRBD1 as a possible D gene (5 bases). V dropped 8 bases and J dropped 7 bases, with 17 bases sitting between them. The germline CDR1 and CDR2 sequences are MDHEN and SYDVKM. The CDR3 contains 14 residues.

The chain has TRBV18 and TRBJ2-6; TRBD1 is a possible D gene (5 bases). The CDR3 consists of 15 residues. The ends were cut back, 2 bases at V and 1 base at J, with 6 bases in the middle. The V gene's germline CDR1 is KGHSH and CDR2 LQKENI. This CDR3 is CASSPKGSGANVLTF. CDR3 nucleotides: TGTGCCAGCTCACCAAAGGGGTCTGGGGCCAACGTCCTGACTTTC.

The chain recombines TRBV5-4 with TRBJ2-3; 10 bases agree with TRBD2. Germline V gene data show CDR1 as SGHNT and CDR2 as YYREEE (reference sequence). This CDR3 spans 15 amino acids. V shed 1 base, J shed 4 bases, and the junction held 3 bases outside the gene matches. CDR3 loop: CASSLLAGVADTQYF. CDR3 in DNA: TGTGCCAGCAGCTTGCTAGCGGGAGTAGCAGATACGCAGTATTTT. Using reference TRBV5-4 and TRBJ2-3 for the parts outside the CDR3, the full variable domain is ETGVTQSPTHLIKTRGQQVTLRCSSQSGHNTVSWYQQALGQGPQFIFQYYREEENGRGNFPPRFSGLQFPNYSSELNVNALELDDSALYLCASSLLAGVADTQYFGPGTRLTVL.

The rearrangement links TRBV4-3 to TRBJ2-3; 7 bases line up with TRBD1. The CDR3 extends over 16 amino acids. J gave up 2 bases and V 0 bases, and 5 bases lay outside the gene matches. Germline V gene sequence: CDR1 LGHNA, CDR2 YSLEER. The CDR3 reads CASSQDLGTATDTQYF. In nucleotides, the CDR3 is TGCGCCAGCAGCCAAGACCTTGGGACAGCCACAGATACGCAGTATTTT.

The V call is TRBV27, the J call TRBJ1-1; weak D call: TRBD1 (5 bases). Germline CDR1 reads MNHEY; CDR2 reads SMNVEV (reference sequence). The V and J ends lost 2 bases and 2 bases respectively, with 9 bases between them. The CDR3 is made up of 14 amino acids. The CDR3 coding sequence is TGTGCCAGCAGTTTAATAGGGGCAAACACTGAAGCTTTCTTT. It specifies CASSLIGANTEAFF.

The chain combines TRBV3-1 (or the pseudogene TRBV3-2) with TRBJ1-2, with D possibly TRBD1 on 6 matching bases. CDR3 length equals 13 residues. V lost 3 bases and J lost 4, with 9 bases in between. CDR1 and CDR2 from the germline V gene are LGHDT and YNNKEL (reference sequence). This chain's CDR3 is CASSQTDSYGYTF. CDR3 nucleotide sequence: TGTGCCAGCAGCCAGACGGACAGCTATGGCTACACCTTC.

The genes are TRBV11-2 and TRBJ2-3, with a weak D call TRBD2 (6 bases). The CDR3 has 15 residues. Per the germline V gene, CDR1 is SGHAT and CDR2 is FQNNGV. V was cut by 5 bases and J by 0 bases, with 12 bases left in between. The CDR3 DNA is TGTGCCAGCAGCCCCCGCGGGACTAGCACAGATACGCAGTATTTT. Translation: CASSPRGTSTDTQYF.

This clone was detected a few times. J is TRBJ1-4 and V is TRBV23-1; maybe TRBD1 (5 bases). TRBV23-1 is treated as an ORF (open reading frame) with a function not yet certain. The length of the CDR3 is 18 residues. With 0 bases removed from V and 7 bases from J, the gap between germline ends came to 21 bases. CDR3 in amino acids: CASSQSPGEQWVSEKLFF. The CDR3 nucleotides read TGCGCCAGCAGTCAATCGCCGGGGGAACAATGGGTCTCTGAAAAACTGTTTTTT.

The chain links TRBV4-3 to TRBJ2-3; the match to TRBD2 covers 7 bases. The CDR3 has 18 amino acids. The germline V gene has CDR1 LGHNA and CDR2 YSLEER. J was trimmed by 1 base and V by 0 bases; bases with no gene match: 10. This chain's CDR3 is CASSQDLLWEGGTDTQYF. DNA for the CDR3: TGCGCCAGCAGCCAAGATCTTTTGTGGGAGGGCGGCACAGATACGCAGTATTTT.

This clone appeared a single time. The CDR3 region has the DNA TGTGCCAGCAGCCAAGTCGAACAGAACTATGGCTACACCTTC. Protein sequence: CASSQVEQNYGYTF. V is TRBV3-1 (or the pseudogene TRBV3-2) and J is TRBJ1-2, with D uncertain. The CDR3 spans 14 residues. Germline assignment: CDR1 LGHDT and CDR2 YNNKEL (reference sequence). The V gene lost 1 base and the J gene lost 2 bases, with 8 bases spanning the gap.

The chain is built from TRBV19 and TRBJ2-1; a possible D gene is TRBD2 (5 bases). Trimming left V 0 bases short and J 6 bases short, with 12 bases between. Germline-derived CDR1 and CDR2 are LNHDA and SQIVND (reference sequence). The CDR3 extends over 15 amino acids. CDR3 amino acids: CASSIEWEWRNEQFF. CDR3 in DNA: TGTGCCAGTAGTATAGAGTGGGAGTGGCGCAATGAGCAGTTCTTC.

This rearrangement joins TRBV5-1 to TRBJ2-1; 10 nucleotides align to TRBD2. The CDR3 spans 18 residues. Germline trimming cut 0 bases from V and 6 bases from J; bases unmatched to any gene: 12. Germline lookup yields CDR1 SGHRS and CDR2 YFSETQ. CDR3 region: CASSLGFASGRYFNEQFF. DNA for the CDR3: TGCGCCAGCAGCTTGGGTTTCGCTAGCGGGAGATACTTCAATGAGCAGTTCTTC.

This clone was seen once. The J gene is TRBJ1-1, the V gene TRBV29-1; no definite D call. The CDR3 has 14 amino acids. Germline values: CDR1 SQVTM, CDR2 ANQGSEA. V was shortened by 6 bases and J by 0 bases, with 14 bases between the two germline ends. CDR3 nucleotides: TGCAGCGTGACCCGGGTCATCATGAACACTGAAGCTTTCTTT. It yields the protein CSVTRVIMNTEAFF.

V usage is TRBV9 and J usage is TRBJ2-1; TRBD2 matches at 7 bases. This CDR3 region has 14 residues. J was trimmed by 7 bases and V by 4 bases; bases with no gene match: 8. Germline CDR1 reads SGDLS; CDR2 reads YYNGEE. The CDR3 loop reads CASSPKRDGNEQFF. The CDR3 DNA reads TGTGCCAGCAGCCCCAAGCGGGATGGTAATGAGCAGTTCTTC.

Comments on this clone: A read error may account for a junction end that differs from germline. The CDR3 DNA follows: TGTGCCACCAGCGGAGATGGACTAGCGGGTTCCTACGAGCAGTACTTC. Protein: CATSGDGLAGSYEQYF. The chain links TRBV15 to TRBJ2-7, with TRBD2 matching over 11 bases. The V gene's germline CDR1 is LNHNV and CDR2 YYDKDF (reference sequence). The CDR3 has 16 amino acids.

The rearrangement links TRBV3-1 (or the pseudogene TRBV3-2) to TRBJ1-4, with no clear D. Between the trimmed V and J ends, which lost 4 bases and 8 bases, there was a span of 17 bases. This CDR3 contains 15 residues. In germline, CDR1 is LGHDT, CDR2 YNNKEL (reference sequence). The DNA of the CDR3 is TGTGCCAGCAGCCTCTCTACCGGCCGGAGGGAAAAACTGTTTTTT. It yields the protein CASSLSTGRREKLFF.

The chain employs TRBV13 and TRBJ1-6, with 8 bases aligning to TRBD1. The J segment lost 10 bases and the V segment lost 5 bases, leaving 4 bases of the junction unmatched. CDR3 length: 13 amino acids. Germline lookup yields CDR1 PRHDT and CDR2 FYEKMQ (reference sequence). The CDR3 loop is CASSLQGGSPLHF. The CDR3, as DNA: TGTGCCAGCAGCCTACAGGGGGGATCACCCCTCCACTTT.

This clone was counted once. The V call is TRBV28, the J call TRBJ1-1, with D perhaps matching TRBD1 (5 bases). Germline lookup yields CDR1 MDHEN and CDR2 SYDVKM. V lost 6 bases and J lost 0, with 17 bases in between. This CDR3 is built from 16 residues. The CDR3 region is CASSPLAGRMNTEAFF. The CDR3 DNA sequence: TGTGCCAGCAGCCCCCTGGCGGGGCGGATGAACACTGAAGCTTTCTTT.